The source of this T cell receptor beta chain is a study of blood T cell repertoires in COVID-19 (dated by TCRdb to between 2020 and 2021). For the wider study: Samples from collaborators originated in the United States, Italy and Spain and spanned both the acute and convalescent phases of COVID-19. A de-identified subject ID, COVID-19 status, age in years and sex were almost always included in the sample metadata. The prospective study material was composed of cDNA or gDNA derived from T cells, B-cell-depleted T cells, or PBMCs. Where available, HLA class I and class II types were taken from metadata supplied by the sample provider and were not determined by assay-based typing. The repertoires were made available in a free public database intended to serve as a resource for research on the immune response to SARS-CoV-2. The dataset comprised deeply sampled blood TCRbeta repertoires from subjects exposed to, actively infected with, or recovered from COVID-19. The samples were drawn from two sources: the first 160 participants of the ongoing ImmuneRACE study, and about 1,300 subjects contributed by 6 global collaborators. Study-wide conclusions, independent of this receptor: The amount of clinical and demographic metadata varied by source and participant and was provided uncurated.

The germline V gene (reference sequence) supplies CDR1 LGHDT and CDR2 YNNKEL. From its cysteine to its phenylalanine, the CDR3 spans 18 amino acids. Just CDR3 DNA is preserved here, 54 bases in frame from base 1. V ends up 4 bases short and J 0 bases short, with an unmatched junction base count of 6. Whole blood was collected in K2EDTA tubes by collaborating institutions according to the institutions' own protocols. For TCRbeta analysis, collaborators shipped samples as frozen whole blood, isolated PBMCs, or DNA extracted from either of those sample types. TCRbeta CDR3 regions were amplified from genomic DNA by means of the immunoSEQ Assay, a bias-controlled multiplex PCR. In the authors' own workflow: Nucleated cell counts per sample were estimated from amplification of reference gene primers within the assay. To quantify the absolute abundance of each unique TCRbeta CDR3 rearrangement, sequence reads were collapsed and filtered. Productive Simpson clonality was computed per sample as the square root of Simpson's diversity index over productive rearrangements. This immuneACCESS table, as held by TCRdb, lists in-frame sequences with V and J called but not all clones. Of the missing ones, under half trace to an unresolved V gene in checked studies; the others have no known cause. The D gene and trimming were derived from the DNA, and the V and J assignments and clone size from that table. Within this sample are about 120,000 clones, with roughly 80% of them counted one time only. 12% of the sample belongs to the ten largest clones.

A remark on this clone: It has no known antigen specificity. The input lacks base qualities; no much larger clone sits a single base away.

This TCR derives from a human donor in a cohort sampled during active COVID-19. Recombination linked TRBV3-1 (or the pseudogene TRBV3-2) to TRBJ2-7, and TRBD2 matches 16 of the central bases. Sequenced input: peripheral blood. The DNA sequence is as follows: TGTGCCAGCAGCCCCACGGGACTAGCGGGGGGGGTCTCCTACGAGCAGTACTTC. Its protein is CASSPTGLAGGVSYEQYF.